The T cell receptor (beta chain) under discussion was sequenced for a study of blood T cells in healthy people across ages. The V gene end was trimmed by 7 bases and the J gene end by 6 bases; junction bases not matched to a gene: 15. Germline CDR1 MNHEY, CDR2 SVGEGT. This CDR3 has 16 amino acids. Alongside a J-beta primer mix, a sample-barcoded 5' primer served in a second PCR lasting about 7 to 12 cycles. In TCRdb, the 5' RACE reads were re-called with MiXCR into one record per CDR3 protein. This table holds some 730,000 distinct CDR3 sequences, 20% to 25% found once. This clonotype was sampled from a man between 65 and 85 years old in good health. The V call is TRBV6-2 or TRBV6-3, the J call TRBJ2-5; 9 bases are shared with TRBD1. The specimen sequenced was blood. This chain's CDR3 is CASTLTTGGTKKTQYF. The CDR3 DNA is TGTGCCAGCACCTTGACGACAGGGGGAACGAAAAAGACCCAGTACTTC.